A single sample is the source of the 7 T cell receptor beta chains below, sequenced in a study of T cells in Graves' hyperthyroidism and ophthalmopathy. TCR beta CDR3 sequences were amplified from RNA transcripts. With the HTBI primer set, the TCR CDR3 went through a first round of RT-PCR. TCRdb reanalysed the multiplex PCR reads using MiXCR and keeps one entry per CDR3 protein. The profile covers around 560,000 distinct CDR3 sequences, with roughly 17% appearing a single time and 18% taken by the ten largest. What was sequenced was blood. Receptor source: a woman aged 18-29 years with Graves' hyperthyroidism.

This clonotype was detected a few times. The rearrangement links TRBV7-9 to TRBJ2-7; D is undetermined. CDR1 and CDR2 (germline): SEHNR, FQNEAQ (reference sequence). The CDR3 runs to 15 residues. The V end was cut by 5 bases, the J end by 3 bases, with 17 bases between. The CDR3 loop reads CASSRRGLHNYEQYF. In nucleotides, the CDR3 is TGTGCCAGCAGCCGACGCGGTCTTCACAACTACGAGCAGTACTTC.

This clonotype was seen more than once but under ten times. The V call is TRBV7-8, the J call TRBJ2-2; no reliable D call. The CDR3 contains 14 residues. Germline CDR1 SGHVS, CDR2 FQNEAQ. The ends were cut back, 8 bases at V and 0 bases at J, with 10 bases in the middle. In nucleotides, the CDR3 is TGTGCCAGCGGGTCAGGAGCGAACACCGGGGAGCTGTTTTTT. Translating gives CASGSGANTGELFF.

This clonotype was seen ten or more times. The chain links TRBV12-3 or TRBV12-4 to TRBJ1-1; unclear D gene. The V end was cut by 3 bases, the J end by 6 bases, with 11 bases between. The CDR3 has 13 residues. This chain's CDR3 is CASSFRVDAEAFF. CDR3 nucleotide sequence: TGTGCCAGCAGTTTTCGAGTTGATGCTGAAGCTTTCTTT.

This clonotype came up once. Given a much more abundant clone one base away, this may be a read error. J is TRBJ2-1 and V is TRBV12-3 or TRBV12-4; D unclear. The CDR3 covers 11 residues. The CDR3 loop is CASRFGPQHFF. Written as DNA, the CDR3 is TGTGCCAGCAGGTTCGGGCCACAGCACTTCTTC.

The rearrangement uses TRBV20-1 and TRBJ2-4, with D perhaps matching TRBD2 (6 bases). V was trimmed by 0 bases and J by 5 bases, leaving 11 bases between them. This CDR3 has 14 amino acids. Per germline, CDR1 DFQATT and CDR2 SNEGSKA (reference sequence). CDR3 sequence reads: CSARDKWEENIQYF. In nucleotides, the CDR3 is TGCAGTGCTAGAGATAAGTGGGAGGAAAACATTCAGTACTTC.

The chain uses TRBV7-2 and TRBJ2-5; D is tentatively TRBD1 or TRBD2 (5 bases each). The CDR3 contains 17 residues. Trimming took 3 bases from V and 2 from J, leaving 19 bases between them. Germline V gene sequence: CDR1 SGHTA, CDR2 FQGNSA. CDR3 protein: CASSLVGTRGVQETQYF. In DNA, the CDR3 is TGTGCCAGCAGCTTGGTGGGAACCCGAGGGGTTCAAGAGACCCAGTACTTC.

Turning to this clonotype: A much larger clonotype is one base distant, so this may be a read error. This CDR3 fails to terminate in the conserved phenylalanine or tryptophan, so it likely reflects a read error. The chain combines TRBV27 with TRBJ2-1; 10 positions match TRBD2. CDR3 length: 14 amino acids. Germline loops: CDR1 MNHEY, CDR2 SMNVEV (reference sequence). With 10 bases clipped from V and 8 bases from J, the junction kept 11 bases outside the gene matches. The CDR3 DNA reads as TGTGCCACCCACCTGAGCGGGAGGGTGTATGAGCAGTTCCTC. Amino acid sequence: CATHLSGRVYEQFL.